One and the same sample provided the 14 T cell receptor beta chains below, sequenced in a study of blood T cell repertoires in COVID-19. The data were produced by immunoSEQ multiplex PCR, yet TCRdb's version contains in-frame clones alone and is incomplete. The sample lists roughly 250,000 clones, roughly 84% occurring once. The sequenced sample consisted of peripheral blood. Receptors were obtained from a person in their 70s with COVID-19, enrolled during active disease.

This CDR3 reads CARSLVVAATGELFF. CDR3 sequence (DNA): TGTGCCAGAAGCTTGGTGGTAGCAGCCACCGGGGAGCTGTTTTTT. The rearrangement uses TRBV5-3 and TRBJ2-2, with D unclear. TRBV5-3 qualifies as an ORF whose function is uncertain. The V gene lost 0 bases and the J gene lost 4 bases, with 10 bases spanning the gap. The CDR3 runs 15 residues.

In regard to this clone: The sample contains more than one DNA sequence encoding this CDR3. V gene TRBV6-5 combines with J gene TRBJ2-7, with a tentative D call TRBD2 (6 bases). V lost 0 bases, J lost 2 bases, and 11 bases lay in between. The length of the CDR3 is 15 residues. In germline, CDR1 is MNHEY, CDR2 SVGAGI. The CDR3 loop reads CASSYSGDSTYEQYF. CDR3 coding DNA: TGTGCCAGCAGTTACTCCGGGGACTCGACCTACGAGCAGTACTTC.

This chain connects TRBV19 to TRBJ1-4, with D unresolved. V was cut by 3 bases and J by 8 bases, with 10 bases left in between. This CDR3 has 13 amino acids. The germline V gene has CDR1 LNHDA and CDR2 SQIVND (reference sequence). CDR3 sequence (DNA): TGTGCCAGTAGTATTCGGGAAACGGAAAAACTGTTTTTT. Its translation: CASSIRETEKLFF.

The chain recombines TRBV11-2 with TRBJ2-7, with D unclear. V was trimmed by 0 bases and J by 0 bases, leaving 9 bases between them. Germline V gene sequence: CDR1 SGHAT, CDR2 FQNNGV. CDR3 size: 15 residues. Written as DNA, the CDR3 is TGTGCCAGCAGCTTAGATTTCACTCTCTCCTACGAGCAGTACTTC. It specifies CASSLDFTLSYEQYF.

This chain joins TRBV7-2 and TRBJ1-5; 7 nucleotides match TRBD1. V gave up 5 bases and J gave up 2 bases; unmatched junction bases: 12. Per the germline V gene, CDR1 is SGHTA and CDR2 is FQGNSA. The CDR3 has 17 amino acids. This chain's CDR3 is CASSPSSNRGGNQPQHF. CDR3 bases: TGTGCCAGCAGCCCTTCCTCTAACAGGGGAGGCAATCAGCCCCAGCATTTT.

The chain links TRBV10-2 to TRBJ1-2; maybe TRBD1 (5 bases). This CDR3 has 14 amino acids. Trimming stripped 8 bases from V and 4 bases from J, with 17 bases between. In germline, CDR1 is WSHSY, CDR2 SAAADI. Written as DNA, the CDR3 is TGCGCCAGCTCTCTAGGGGCAGTGACCTATGGCTACACCTTC. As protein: CASSLGAVTYGYTF.

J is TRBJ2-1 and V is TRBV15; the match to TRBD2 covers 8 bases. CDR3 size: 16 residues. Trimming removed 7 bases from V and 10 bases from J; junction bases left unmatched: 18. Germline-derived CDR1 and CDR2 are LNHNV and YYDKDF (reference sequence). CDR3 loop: CATMEPAGGRSGEQFF. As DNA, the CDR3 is TGTGCCACCATGGAACCGGCGGGAGGACGAAGTGGGGAGCAGTTCTTC.

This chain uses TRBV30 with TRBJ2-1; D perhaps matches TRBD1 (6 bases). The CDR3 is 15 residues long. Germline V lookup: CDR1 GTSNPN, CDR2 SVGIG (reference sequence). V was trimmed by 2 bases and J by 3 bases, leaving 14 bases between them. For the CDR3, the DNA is TGTGCCTGGAGTTGGTTGACAGGTTACTACAATGAGCAGTTCTTC. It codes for CAWSWLTGYYNEQFF.

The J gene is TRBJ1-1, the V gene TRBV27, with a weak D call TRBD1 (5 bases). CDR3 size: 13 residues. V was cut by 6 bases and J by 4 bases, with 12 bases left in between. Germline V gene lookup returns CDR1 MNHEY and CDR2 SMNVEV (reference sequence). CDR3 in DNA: TGTGCCAGCAGGGTGGGGGGGGGCACTGAAGCTTTCTTT. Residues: CASRVGGGTEAFF.

As DNA, the CDR3 is TGTGCCAGCAGAGGGACAGGGAATCATCAGCCCCAGCATTTT. Its protein is CASRGTGNHQPQHF. This chain joins TRBV27 and TRBJ1-5, with TRBD1 matching 9 bases. The CDR3 is 14 residues long. The V and J ends lost 6 bases and 5 bases, in that order; junction bases with no gene match: 5. Germline CDR1 reads MNHEY; CDR2 reads SMNVEV (reference sequence).

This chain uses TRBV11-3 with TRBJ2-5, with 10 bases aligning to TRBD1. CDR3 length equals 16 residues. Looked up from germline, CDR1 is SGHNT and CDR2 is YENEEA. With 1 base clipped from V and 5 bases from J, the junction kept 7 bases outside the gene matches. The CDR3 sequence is CASSLGDRGRMETQYF. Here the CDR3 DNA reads TGTGCCAGCAGCTTAGGCGACAGGGGGCGTATGGAGACCCAGTACTTC.

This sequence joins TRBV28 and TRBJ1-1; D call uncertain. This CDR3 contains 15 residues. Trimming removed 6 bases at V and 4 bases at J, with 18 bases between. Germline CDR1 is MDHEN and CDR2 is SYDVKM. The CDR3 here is CASSSRPLGSTEAFF. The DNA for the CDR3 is TGTGCCAGCAGCTCTCGACCCCTGGGGAGCACTGAAGCTTTCTTT.

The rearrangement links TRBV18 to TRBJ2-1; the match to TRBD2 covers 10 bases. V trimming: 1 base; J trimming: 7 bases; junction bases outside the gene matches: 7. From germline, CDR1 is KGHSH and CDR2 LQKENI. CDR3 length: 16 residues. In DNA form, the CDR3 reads TGTGCCAGCTCACCACGGCTAGCGGGAGTAGAGAATGAGCAGTTCTTC. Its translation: CASSPRLAGVENEQFF.

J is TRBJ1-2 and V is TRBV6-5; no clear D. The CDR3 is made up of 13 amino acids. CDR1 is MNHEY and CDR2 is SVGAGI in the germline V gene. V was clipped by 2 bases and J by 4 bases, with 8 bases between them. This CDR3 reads CASSYGGSYGYTF. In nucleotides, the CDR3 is TGTGCCAGCAGTTACGGCGGATCCTATGGCTACACCTTC.